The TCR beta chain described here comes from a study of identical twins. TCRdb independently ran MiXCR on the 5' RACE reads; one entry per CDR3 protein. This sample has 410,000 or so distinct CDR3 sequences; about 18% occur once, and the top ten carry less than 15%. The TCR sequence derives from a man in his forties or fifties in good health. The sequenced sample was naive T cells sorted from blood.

The CDR3 DNA sequence: TGTGCCAGCAGCAAATGGGGCGGGACCTACGAGCAGTACTTC. This translates into CASSKWGGTYEQYF. This rearrangement joins TRBV3-1 to TRBJ2-7, with D tentatively TRBD2 (6 bases). Trimming shortened V by 5 bases and J by 2 bases, and 13 bases separated the two germline ends. CDR3 length: 14 amino acids. Germline V lookup: CDR1 LGHDT, CDR2 YNNKEL (reference sequence).